These 17 T cell receptor beta chains share one sample of origin, sequenced in a study of blood T cells in healthy people across ages. A second PCR of roughly 7 to 11 cycles used a sample-barcoded 5' primer and a J-beta primer mix. Each CDR3 protein gets one entry after TCRdb re-called the 5' RACE reads with MiXCR. The sample consists of about 720,000 distinct CDR3 sequences, about a fifth of them appearing once. Input material: blood. All receptors come from a man aged 65 to 85 in good health.

This clonotype appeared many times. Germline is not matched at one junction end, which may reflect a read error. The rearrangement joins TRBV7-2 to TRBJ2-5, with 11 positions matching TRBD1. This CDR3 has 15 amino acids. Germline V CDR1 and CDR2: SGHTA, FQGNSA. In nucleotides, the CDR3 is TGCGCCAGCAGCTTGGGAGGGACAGGGGGAGAGACCCAGTACTTC. Its translation: CASSLGGTGGETQYF.

This clonotype turned up a few times. An end of the junction differs from the germline gene, which may be a read error. This chain joins TRBV7-9 and TRBJ2-4; 10 bases are a match to TRBD1. The CDR3 loop spans 15 amino acids. Germline V gene sequence: CDR1 SEHNR, CDR2 FQNEAQ (reference sequence). DNA of the CDR3: TGTGCCAGCAGCCTAGCAGGGACAGGGGAAAACATTCAGTACTTC. Translating gives CASSLAGTGENIQYF.

A few counts support this clonotype. The chain joins TRBV7-9 to TRBJ2-1; 9 nucleotides agree with TRBD2. Germline-derived CDR1 and CDR2 are SEHNR and FQNEAQ (reference sequence). This CDR3 comprises 17 residues. Trimming removed 5 bases from V and 2 bases from J; junction bases left unmatched: 10. The CDR3 sequence is CASSLVGLALPYNEQFF. The CDR3 DNA reads as TGTGCCAGCAGCCTTGTGGGACTAGCCCTACCCTACAATGAGCAGTTCTTC.

This clonotype was seen many times. The chain combines TRBV12-3 or TRBV12-4 with TRBJ2-1; D not resolved. This CDR3 region has 14 residues. The germline V and J ends were trimmed by 8 bases and 4 bases, with 15 bases remaining between them. For the CDR3, the DNA is TGTGCCAGCCGGCAAGCAACGGTGTACAATGAGCAGTTCTTC. This translates into CASRQATVYNEQFF.

The rearrangement links TRBV7-2 to TRBJ1-5, with 7 bases aligning to TRBD1. The CDR3 consists of 14 residues. The germline CDR1 and CDR2 sequences are SGHTA and FQGNSA. V lost 7 bases to trimming and J lost 2 bases; unmatched junction nucleotides: 5. The CDR3 reads CASNSTGGNQPQHF. CDR3 DNA sequence: TGTGCCAGCAACTCTACAGGGGGCAATCAGCCCCAGCATTTT.

The chain has TRBV5-1 and TRBJ2-5; D gene unclear. This CDR3 has 15 residues. Per the germline V gene, CDR1 is SGHRS and CDR2 is YFSETQ. V dropped 0 bases and J dropped 5 bases, with 14 bases sitting between them. This chain's CDR3 is CASSLDGSEYETQYF. The DNA of the CDR3 is TGCGCCAGCAGCTTGGACGGTTCTGAGTACGAGACCCAGTACTTC. Looking up the rest from reference TRBV5-1 and TRBJ2-5 gives the full variable domain: KAGVTQTPRYLIKTRGQQVTLSCSPISGHRSVSWYQQTPGQGLQFLFEYFSETQRNKGNFPGRFSGRQFSNSRSEMNVSTLELGDSALYLCASSLDGSEYETQYFGPGTRLLVL.

This clonotype turned up a few times. The V gene is TRBV12-3 or TRBV12-4, the J gene TRBJ2-5, with TRBD2 as a possible D gene (7 bases). V lost 5 bases and J 5 bases, leaving 15 bases between the germline ends. CDR3 length: 14 residues. The CDR3 protein is CASSPSGGAETQYF. The CDR3 DNA reads as TGTGCCAGCAGTCCTAGTGGGGGGGCTGAGACCCAGTACTTC.

In its sample, this clonotype was seen a few times. This chain joins TRBV7-2 and TRBJ1-5; D unclear. V lost 7 bases to trimming and J lost 9 bases, with 19 bases between them. CDR3 length: 14 residues. Germline loops: CDR1 SGHTA, CDR2 FQGNSA. The CDR3 is CASILDAAVRPQHF. The CDR3 coding sequence is TGTGCCAGCATCCTAGACGCGGCGGTGCGGCCCCAGCATTTT.

This clonotype appeared a few times. The V call is TRBV6-6, the J call TRBJ1-3; 7 bases are a match to TRBD1. The CDR3 sequence is 16 residues long. Trimming removed 2 bases from V and 4 bases from J; junction bases left unmatched: 8. Germline CDR1 is MNHNY and CDR2 is SVGAGI (reference sequence). DNA for the CDR3: TGTGCCAGCAGTTACGCCTCCGGGACAGTCGGAAACACCATATATTTT. Translation: CASSYASGTVGNTIYF.

A few counts support this clonotype. The DNA of the CDR3 is TGTGCCAGCAGCTTTCCTCCCAGGGGGCAAACAAGGATGGGCGAAGCTTTCTTT. Translating gives CASSFPPRGQTRMGEAFF. This chain links TRBV11-2 with TRBJ1-1, with 8 bases identical to TRBD1. V shed 3 bases, J shed 8 bases, and the junction held 20 bases outside the gene matches. This CDR3 is built from 18 residues. Looked up from germline, CDR1 is SGHAT and CDR2 is FQNNGV.

In DNA, the CDR3 is TGTGCCAGCAGTACACGGGACGGTCCCTACGAGCAGTACGTC. Residues: CASSTRDGPYEQYV. The chain uses TRBV27 and TRBJ2-1, with D perhaps being TRBD1 or TRBD2 (5 bases each). The J call may be in error: the DNA end matches TRBJ2-7 better. The germline CDR1 and CDR2 sequences are MNHEY and SMNVEV (reference sequence). This CDR3 is built from 14 residues.

This clonotype was seen only a few times. The CDR3 loop reads CSVCPFQGAAEAFF. The DNA for the CDR3 is TGCAGCGTTTGCCCCTTCCAGGGGGCCGCTGAAGCTTTCTTT. J is TRBJ1-1 and V is TRBV29-1, with 8 bases identical to TRBD1. V trimming: 5 bases; J trimming: 6 bases; junction bases outside the gene matches: 11. This CDR3 contains 14 residues. Germline CDR1 reads SQVTM; CDR2 reads ANQGSEA.

This clonotype was counted between two and nine times. The V gene is TRBV12-3 or TRBV12-4, the J gene TRBJ2-1, with 8 bases that match TRBD2. Losses at the gene ends were 1 base for V and 2 bases for J; bases not matched to a gene: 1. This CDR3 spans 15 amino acids. The CDR3 here is CASSLGSGTYNEQFF. The CDR3 bases are TGTGCCAGCAGTTTAGGTAGCGGGACCTACAATGAGCAGTTCTTC.

This clonotype was detected only a few times. J is TRBJ2-1 and V is TRBV5-1, with D unresolved. The J call is doubtful: the DNA matches TRBJ2-7 better. The length of the CDR3 is 11 residues. Germline lookup yields CDR1 SGHRS and CDR2 YFSETQ. Here the CDR3 reads CASSWVGEQYF. The CDR3 DNA reads as TGCGCCTCCAGCTGGGTAGGCGAGCAGTACTTC.

This clonotype was seen more than once but under ten times. The V gene is TRBV6-6, the J gene TRBJ1-2; D gene ambiguous. In germline, CDR1 is MNHNY, CDR2 SVGAGI (reference sequence). Trimming took 1 base from V and 0 from J, leaving 9 bases between them. CDR3 length equals 15 residues. The CDR3 DNA follows: TGTGCCAGCAGTTACTACTCCGAACCTAACTATGGCTACACCTTC. It specifies CASSYYSEPNYGYTF.

The gene calls are TRBV7-9 and TRBJ1-3; maybe TRBD1 (5 bases). CDR1 is SEHNR, CDR2 FQNEAQ, per germline (reference sequence). The CDR3 is 14 amino acids. V was trimmed by 4 bases and J by 2 bases, leaving 9 bases between them. CDR3 protein: CASSSPGAGNTIYF. As DNA, the CDR3 is TGTGCCAGCAGCTCCCCGGGGGCTGGAAACACCATATATTTT.

The chain recombines TRBV12-3 or TRBV12-4 with TRBJ1-2, with D tentatively TRBD1 (5 bases). Trimming shortened V by 5 bases and J by 8 bases, and 12 bases separated the two germline ends. The CDR3 is 12 amino acids. The CDR3 nucleotides read TGTGCCAGCAGTGAATCAGGGTCGGGCTACACCTTC. This sequence encodes CASSESGSGYTF.